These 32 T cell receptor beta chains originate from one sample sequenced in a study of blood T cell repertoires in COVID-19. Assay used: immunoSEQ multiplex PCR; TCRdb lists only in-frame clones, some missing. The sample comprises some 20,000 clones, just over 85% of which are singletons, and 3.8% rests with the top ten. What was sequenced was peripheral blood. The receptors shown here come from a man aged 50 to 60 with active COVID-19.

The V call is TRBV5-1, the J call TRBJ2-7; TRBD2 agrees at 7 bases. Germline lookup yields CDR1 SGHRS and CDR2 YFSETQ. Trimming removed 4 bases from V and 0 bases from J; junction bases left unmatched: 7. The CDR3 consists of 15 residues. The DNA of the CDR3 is TGCGCCAGCAGCGTGGGGGGGACTATCTCCTACGAGCAGTACTTC. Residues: CASSVGGTISYEQYF.

CDR3 residues: CASSDPDRDNSYEQYF. Written as DNA, the CDR3 is TGTGCCAGCAGTGACCCTGACAGGGACAACTCCTACGAGCAGTACTTC. This chain joins TRBV6-4 and TRBJ2-7, with TRBD1 identical over 7 bases. CDR3 length: 16 amino acids. CDR1 is MRHNA and CDR2 is SNTAGT in the germline V gene. V shed 2 bases and J 0 bases; nucleotides not matched to a gene: 7.

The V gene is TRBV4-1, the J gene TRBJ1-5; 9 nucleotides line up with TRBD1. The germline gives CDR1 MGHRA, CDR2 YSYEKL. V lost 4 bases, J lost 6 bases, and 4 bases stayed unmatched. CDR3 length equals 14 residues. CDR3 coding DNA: TGCGCCAGCAGCCTCGGGACAGGGTTTCAGCCCCAGCATTTT. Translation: CASSLGTGFQPQHF.

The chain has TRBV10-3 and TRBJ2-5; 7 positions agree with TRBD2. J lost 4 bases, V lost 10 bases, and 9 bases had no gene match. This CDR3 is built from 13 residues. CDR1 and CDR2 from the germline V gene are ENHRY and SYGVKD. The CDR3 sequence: CATRGLDGETQYF. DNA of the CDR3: TGTGCCACCCGAGGACTAGATGGAGAGACCCAGTACTTC.

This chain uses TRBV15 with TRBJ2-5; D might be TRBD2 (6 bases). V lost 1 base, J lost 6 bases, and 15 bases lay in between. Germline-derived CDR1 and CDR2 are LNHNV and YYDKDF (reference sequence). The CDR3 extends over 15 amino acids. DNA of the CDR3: TGTGCCACCAGCAGAGCCCTGGCGGGGATGAAGACCCAGTACTTC. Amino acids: CATSRALAGMKTQYF. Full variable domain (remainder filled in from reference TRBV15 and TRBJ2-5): DAMVIQNPRYQVTQFGKPVTLSCSQTLNHNVMYWYQQKSSQAPKLLFHYYDKDFNNEADTPDNFQSRRPNTSFCFLDIRSPGLGDTAMYLCATSRALAGMKTQYFGPGTRLLVL.

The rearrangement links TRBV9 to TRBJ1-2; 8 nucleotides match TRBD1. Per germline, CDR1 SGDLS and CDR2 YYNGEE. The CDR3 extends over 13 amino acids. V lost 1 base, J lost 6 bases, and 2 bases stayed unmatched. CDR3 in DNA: TGTGCCAGCAGCGTACTGACAGGGGATGGCTACACCTTC. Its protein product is CASSVLTGDGYTF.

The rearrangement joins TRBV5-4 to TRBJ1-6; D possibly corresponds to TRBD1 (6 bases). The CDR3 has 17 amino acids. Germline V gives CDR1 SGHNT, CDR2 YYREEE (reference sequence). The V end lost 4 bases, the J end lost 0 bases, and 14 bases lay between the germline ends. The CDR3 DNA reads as TGTGCCAGCAGCGACCTACAGGGAATCTCCTATAATTCACCCCTCCACTTT. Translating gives CASSDLQGISYNSPLHF. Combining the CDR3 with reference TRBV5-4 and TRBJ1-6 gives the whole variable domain ETGVTQSPTHLIKTRGQQVTLRCSSQSGHNTVSWYQQALGQGPQFIFQYYREEENGRGNFPPRFSGLQFPNYSSELNVNALELDDSALYLCASSDLQGISYNSPLHFGNGTRLTVT.

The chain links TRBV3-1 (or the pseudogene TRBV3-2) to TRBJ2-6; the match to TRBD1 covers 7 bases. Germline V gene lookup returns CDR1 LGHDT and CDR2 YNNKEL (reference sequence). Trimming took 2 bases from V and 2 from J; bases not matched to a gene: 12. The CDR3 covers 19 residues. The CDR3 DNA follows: TGTGCCAGCAGCCAATGGACAGACAGGGAATTGGCTGGGGCCAACGTCCTGACTTTC. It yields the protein CASSQWTDRELAGANVLTF.

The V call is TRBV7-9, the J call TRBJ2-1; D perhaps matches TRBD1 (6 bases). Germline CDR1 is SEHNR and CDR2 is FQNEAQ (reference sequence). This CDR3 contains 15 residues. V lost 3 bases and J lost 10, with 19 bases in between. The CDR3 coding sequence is TGTGCCAGCAGCTTCGAACAGGGCTCTCGAGGGGAGCAGTTCTTC. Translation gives CASSFEQGSRGEQFF.

Here the CDR3 reads CASSLDFGNGYTF. In DNA, the CDR3 is TGTGCCAGCTCGCTCGACTTTGGAAATGGCTACACCTTC. The V call is TRBV18, the J call TRBJ1-2; D is unclear. The CDR3 length is 13 residues. Trimming removed 6 bases from V and 6 bases from J, with 14 bases in between. The germline V gene encodes CDR1 KGHSH and CDR2 LQKENI.

The CDR3 nucleotides are TGCGCCAGCAGAGACAGGATGAGCTCCTATAATTCACCCCTCCACTTT. Amino acids: CASRDRMSSYNSPLHF. The rearrangement joins TRBV10-2 to TRBJ1-6, with D possibly TRBD1 on 6 matching bases. Looked up from germline, CDR1 is WSHSY and CDR2 is SAAADI. The CDR3 sequence is 16 residues long. V was shortened by 6 bases and J by 0 bases, with 12 bases between the two germline ends.

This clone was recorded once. The CDR3 here is CAWRGQENTEAFF. The DNA of the CDR3 is TGTGCCTGGAGGGGACAGGAGAACACTGAAGCTTTCTTT. The chain carries TRBV30 and TRBJ1-1; 8 bases line up with TRBD1. This CDR3 is 13 amino acids long. The V segment lost 3 bases and the J segment 1 base; nucleotides outside the gene matches: 1. Germline assignment: CDR1 GTSNPN and CDR2 SVGIG (reference sequence).

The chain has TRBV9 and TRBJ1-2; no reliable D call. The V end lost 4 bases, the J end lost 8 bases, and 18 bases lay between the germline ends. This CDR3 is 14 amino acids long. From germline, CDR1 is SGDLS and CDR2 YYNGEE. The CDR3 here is CASSPTAGGIGYTF. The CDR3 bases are TGTGCCAGCAGCCCAACCGCTGGAGGGATCGGCTACACCTTC.

The CDR3 reads CASSLGQGAQDTQYF. The CDR3 DNA follows: TGCGCCAGCAGCTTGGGACAGGGGGCGCAAGATACGCAGTATTTT. The chain couples TRBV5-1 to TRBJ2-3; 10 nucleotides agree with TRBD1. The germline CDR1 and CDR2 sequences are SGHRS and YFSETQ. Germline trimming cut 0 bases from V and 5 bases from J; bases unmatched to any gene: 3. This CDR3 has 15 amino acids.

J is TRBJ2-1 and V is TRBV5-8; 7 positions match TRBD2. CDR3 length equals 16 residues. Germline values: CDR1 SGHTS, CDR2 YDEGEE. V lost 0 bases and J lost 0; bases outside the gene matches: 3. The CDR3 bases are TGTGCCAGCAGCTTGGGACTAGCAAGCTCCTACAATGAGCAGTTCTTC. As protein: CASSLGLASSYNEQFF.

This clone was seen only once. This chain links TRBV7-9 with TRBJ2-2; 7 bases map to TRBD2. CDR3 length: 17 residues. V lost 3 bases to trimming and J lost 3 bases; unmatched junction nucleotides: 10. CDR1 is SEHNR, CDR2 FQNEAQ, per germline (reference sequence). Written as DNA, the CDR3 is TGTGCCAGCAGCTTTTCCGGGGGGTCTTTAGACACCGGGGAGCTGTTTTTT. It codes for CASSFSGGSLDTGELFF.

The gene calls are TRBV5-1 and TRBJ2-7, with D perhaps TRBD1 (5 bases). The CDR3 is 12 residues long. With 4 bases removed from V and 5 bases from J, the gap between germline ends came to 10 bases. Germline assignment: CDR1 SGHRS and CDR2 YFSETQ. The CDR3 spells CASSAQGDEQYF. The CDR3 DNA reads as TGCGCCAGCAGCGCCCAGGGTGACGAGCAGTACTTC.

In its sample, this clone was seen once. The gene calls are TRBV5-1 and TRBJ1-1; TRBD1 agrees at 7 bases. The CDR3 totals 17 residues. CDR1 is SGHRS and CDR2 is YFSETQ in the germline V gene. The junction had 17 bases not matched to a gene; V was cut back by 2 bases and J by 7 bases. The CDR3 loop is CASSFGLWVDRRIEAFF. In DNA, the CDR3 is TGCGCCAGCAGCTTTGGTTTGTGGGTGGACAGGCGGATTGAAGCTTTCTTT. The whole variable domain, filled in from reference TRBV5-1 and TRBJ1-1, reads KAGVTQTPRYLIKTRGQQVTLSCSPISGHRSVSWYQQTPGQGLQFLFEYFSETQRNKGNFPGRFSGRQFSNSRSEMNVSTLELGDSALYLCASSFGLWVDRRIEAFFGQGTRLTVV.

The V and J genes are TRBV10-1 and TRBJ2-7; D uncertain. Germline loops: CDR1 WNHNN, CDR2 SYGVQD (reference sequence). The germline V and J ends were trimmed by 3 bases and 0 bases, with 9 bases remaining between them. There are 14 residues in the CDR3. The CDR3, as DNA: TGCGCCAGCAGTGATTCATCCAACTCCTACGAGCAGTACTTC. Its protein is CASSDSSNSYEQYF.

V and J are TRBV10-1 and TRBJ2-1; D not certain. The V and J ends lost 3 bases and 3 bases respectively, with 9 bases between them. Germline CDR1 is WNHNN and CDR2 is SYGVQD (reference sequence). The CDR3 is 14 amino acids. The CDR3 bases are TGCGCCAGCAGTGACCGAACTGACTACAATGAGCAGTTCTTC. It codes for CASSDRTDYNEQFF.

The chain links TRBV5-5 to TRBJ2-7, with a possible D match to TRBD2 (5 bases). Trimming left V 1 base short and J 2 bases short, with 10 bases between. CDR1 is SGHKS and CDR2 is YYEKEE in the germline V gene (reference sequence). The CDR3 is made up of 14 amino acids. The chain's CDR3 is CASSLWSGTYEQYF. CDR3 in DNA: TGTGCCAGCAGCTTGTGGAGCGGTACCTACGAGCAGTACTTC.

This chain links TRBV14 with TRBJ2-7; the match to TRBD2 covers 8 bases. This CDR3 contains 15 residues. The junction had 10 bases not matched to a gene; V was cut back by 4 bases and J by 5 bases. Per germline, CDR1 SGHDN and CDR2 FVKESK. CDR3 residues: CASSLRTGGPDEQYF. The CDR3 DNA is TGTGCCAGCAGCCTCCGGACGGGGGGGCCTGACGAGCAGTACTTC.

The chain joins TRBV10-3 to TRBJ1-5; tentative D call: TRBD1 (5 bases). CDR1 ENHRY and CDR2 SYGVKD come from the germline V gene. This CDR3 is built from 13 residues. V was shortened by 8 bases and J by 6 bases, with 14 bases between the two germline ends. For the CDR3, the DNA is TGTGCCATCGGAGGCGGGGCCTTTCAGCCCCAGCATTTT. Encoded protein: CAIGGGAFQPQHF.

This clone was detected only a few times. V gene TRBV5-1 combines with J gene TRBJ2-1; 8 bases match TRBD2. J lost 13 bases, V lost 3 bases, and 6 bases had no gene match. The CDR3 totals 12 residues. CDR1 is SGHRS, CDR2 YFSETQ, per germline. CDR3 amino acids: CASSSPGLDQFF. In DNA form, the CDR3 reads TGCGCCAGCAGCTCCCCGGGACTAGATCAGTTCTTC.

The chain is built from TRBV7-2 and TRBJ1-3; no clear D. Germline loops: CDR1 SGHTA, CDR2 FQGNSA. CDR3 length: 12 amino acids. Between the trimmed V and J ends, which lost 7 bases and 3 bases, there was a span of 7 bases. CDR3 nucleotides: TGTGCCAGCAAGTTAGATGGAAACACCATATATTTT. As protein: CASKLDGNTIYF.

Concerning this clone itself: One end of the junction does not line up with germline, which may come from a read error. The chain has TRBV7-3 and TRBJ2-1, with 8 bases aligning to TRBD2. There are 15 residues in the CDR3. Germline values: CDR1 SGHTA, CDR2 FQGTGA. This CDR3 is CASSLTGGGYNEQFF. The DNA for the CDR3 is TGTGCCAGCAGCCTAACGGGCGGGGGGTACAATGAGCAGTTCTTC.

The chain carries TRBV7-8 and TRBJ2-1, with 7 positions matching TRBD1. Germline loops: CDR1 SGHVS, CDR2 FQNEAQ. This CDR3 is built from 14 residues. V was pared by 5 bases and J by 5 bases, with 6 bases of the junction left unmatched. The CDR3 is CASSRGGADNEQFF. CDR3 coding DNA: TGTGCCAGCAGCCGAGGGGGCGCGGACAATGAGCAGTTCTTC. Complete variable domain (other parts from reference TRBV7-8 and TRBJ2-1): GAGVSQSPRYKVAKRGQDVALRCDPISGHVSLFWYQQALGQGPEFLTYFQNEAQLDKSGLPSDRFFAERPEGSVSTLKIQRTQQEDSAVYLCASSRGGADNEQFFGPGTRLTVL.

CDR3: CASSAEPTSGGYEQYF. The DNA for the CDR3 is TGTGCCAGCAGCGCGGAGCCAACTAGCGGGGGCTACGAGCAGTACTTC. The chain employs TRBV9 and TRBJ2-7, with 11 bases identical to TRBD2. This CDR3 is 16 amino acids long. Trimming at V came to 3 bases and at J to 3 bases, leaving 8 bases not matched to a gene. The germline CDR1 and CDR2 sequences are SGDLS and YYNGEE.

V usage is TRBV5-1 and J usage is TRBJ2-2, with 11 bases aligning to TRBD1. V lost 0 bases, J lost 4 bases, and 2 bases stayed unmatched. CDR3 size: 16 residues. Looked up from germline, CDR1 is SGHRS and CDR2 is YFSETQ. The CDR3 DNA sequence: TGCGCCAGCAGCTTGGCGGGGACAGGGGGCACCGGGGAGCTGTTTTTT. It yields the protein CASSLAGTGGTGELFF.

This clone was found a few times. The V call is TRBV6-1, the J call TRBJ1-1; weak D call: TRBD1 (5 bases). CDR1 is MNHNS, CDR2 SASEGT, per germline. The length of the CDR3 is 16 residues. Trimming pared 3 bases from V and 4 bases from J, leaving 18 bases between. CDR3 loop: CASSEWIIRGGTEAFF. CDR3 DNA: TGTGCCAGCAGTGAGTGGATTATCCGGGGGGGCACTGAAGCTTTCTTT.

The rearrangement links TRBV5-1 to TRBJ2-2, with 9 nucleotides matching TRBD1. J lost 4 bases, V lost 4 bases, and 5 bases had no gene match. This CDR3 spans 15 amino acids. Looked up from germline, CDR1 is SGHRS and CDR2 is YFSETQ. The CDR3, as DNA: TGCGCCAGCAGCGGTAGGACAGGGGCCACCGGGGAGCTGTTTTTT. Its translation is CASSGRTGATGELFF.

The CDR3 spells CASHLGTQETQYF. The CDR3 region has the DNA TGTGCCAGCCATTTGGGGACACAAGAGACCCAGTACTTC. V gene TRBV18 combines with J gene TRBJ2-5, with a weak D call TRBD1 (6 bases). This CDR3 contains 13 residues. Trimming stripped 8 bases from V and 2 bases from J, with 12 bases between. Germline V lookup: CDR1 KGHSH, CDR2 LQKENI.